This T cell receptor beta chain was retrieved from a study of control samples from healthy donors and cancer patients. This CDR3 has 14 residues. Germline values: CDR1 MDHEN, CDR2 SYDVKM. Trimming took 5 bases from V and 2 from J; bases not matched to a gene: 3. This clone was recorded only once. Using immunoSEQ multiplex PCR, the repertoire was profiled, and TCRdb retains in-frame clones only, with some absent. Seen here are 150,000 to 200,000 clones, 91% observed once, and the top ten hold about 1.6%. This TCR derives from a woman aged 30 to 39 in good health. The J gene is TRBJ2-7, the V gene TRBV28; 10 bases map to TRBD2. The material sequenced was blood. CDR3 DNA: TGTGCCAGCAGTATCAGCGGGAGGGCCTACGAGCAGTACTTC. Amino acids: CASSISGRAYEQYF. Complete variable domain (other parts from reference TRBV28 and TRBJ2-7): DVKVTQSSRYLVKRTGEKVFLECVQDMDHENMFWYRQDPGLGLRLIYFSYDVKMKEKGDIPEGYSVSREKKERFSLILESASTNQTSMYLCASSISGRAYEQYFGPGTRLTVT.